Described below is a single TCR beta chain sequence and its context. Per germline, CDR1 SEHNR and CDR2 FQNEAQ (reference sequence). V was trimmed by 5 bases and J by 8 bases, leaving 18 bases between them. The CDR3 covers 15 residues. These data belong to a study of early T cells in non-severe SARS-CoV-2 infection. MiXCR was run by TCRdb on the 5' RACE reads, yielding one entry per CDR3 protein. Of 30,000 to 40,000 distinct CDR3 sequences listed, about 5% were seen once; the top ten hold 15% to 20%. The clonotype was recovered from an adult who was a healthcare worker with PCR-confirmed SARS-CoV-2 infection or an uninfected control (not recorded which). The source material was whole blood. The chain employs TRBV7-9 and TRBJ1-4; the D gene is possibly TRBD1 (6 bases). Written as DNA, the CDR3 is TGTGCCAGCAGCCTTCGGACAGCCCTAGGGGAAAAACTGTTTTTT. It specifies CASSLRTALGEKLFF.